A single sample is the source of the 5 T cell receptor beta chains below, sequenced in a study of blood T cell repertoires in COVID-19. Measured with immunoSEQ multiplex PCR; TCRdb has only the in-frame clones, and not every one. The sample consists of roughly 250,000 clones, approximately 83% of them appearing once. The sequenced sample was peripheral blood. Source of these receptors: a woman aged 80 or older with acute or convalescent COVID-19.

The genes are TRBV5-1 and TRBJ1-1, with 8 bases aligning to TRBD1. The germline V gene encodes CDR1 SGHRS and CDR2 YFSETQ. The CDR3 consists of 16 residues. The V segment lost 0 bases and the J segment 3 bases; nucleotides outside the gene matches: 7. The CDR3 DNA reads as TGCGCCAGCAGCTTGGCCGCCGGACAGGGTGACACTGAAGCTTTCTTT. Translating it yields CASSLAAGQGDTEAFF.

The chain recombines TRBV28 with TRBJ2-1; D is perhaps TRBD1 (5 bases). Per germline, CDR1 MDHEN and CDR2 SYDVKM. The CDR3 contains 15 residues. Between the trimmed V and J ends, which lost 7 bases and 5 bases, there was a span of 18 bases. The CDR3, as DNA: TGTGCCAGCAAAGGCCCAGGGAAAGGGGACAATGAGCAGTTCTTC. Translating gives CASKGPGKGDNEQFF.

The chain recombines TRBV12-3 or TRBV12-4 with TRBJ2-7; possibly TRBD2 for D (5 bases). Deletions cut 1 base from V and 7 bases from J, with 11 bases between. CDR3 length: 13 amino acids. CDR3 loop: CASSLVGSGEQYF. Here the CDR3 DNA reads TGTGCCAGCAGTTTAGTAGGGAGTGGTGAGCAGTACTTC.

This chain uses TRBV3-1 (or the pseudogene TRBV3-2) with TRBJ1-3, with no clear D. Germline V gives CDR1 LGHDT, CDR2 YNNKEL (reference sequence). V was pared by 1 base and J by 3 bases, with 16 bases between. CDR3 size: 17 residues. CDR3 amino acids: CASSQGALGRGGNTIYF. CDR3 in DNA: TGTGCCAGCAGCCAAGGGGCGTTGGGGAGAGGTGGAAACACCATATATTTT.

This clone came up a few times. This rearrangement joins TRBV28 to TRBJ1-2; D may be TRBD1 (5 bases). CDR3 size: 13 residues. V lost 5 bases, J lost 8 bases, and 15 bases lay in between. CDR1 and CDR2 from the germline V gene are MDHEN and SYDVKM. CDR3 protein: CASSPQGPDGYTF. The CDR3 nucleotides are TGTGCCAGCAGTCCCCAGGGTCCGGACGGCTACACCTTC.